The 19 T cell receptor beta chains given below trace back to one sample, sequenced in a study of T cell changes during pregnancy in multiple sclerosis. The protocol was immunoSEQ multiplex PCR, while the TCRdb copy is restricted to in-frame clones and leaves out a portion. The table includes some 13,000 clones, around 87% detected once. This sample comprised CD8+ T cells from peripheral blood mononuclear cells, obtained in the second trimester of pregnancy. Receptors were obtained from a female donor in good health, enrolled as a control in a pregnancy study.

The CDR3 sequence is CASRARGDFNQPQHF. The CDR3 DNA sequence: TGTGCCAGCAGGGCGCGAGGGGACTTCAATCAGCCCCAGCATTTT. V gene TRBV6-1 combines with J gene TRBJ1-5; D might be TRBD1 (5 bases). The CDR3 runs 15 residues. Germline V CDR1 and CDR2: MNHNS, SASEGT. Trimming removed 6 bases from V and 3 bases from J, with 15 bases in between.

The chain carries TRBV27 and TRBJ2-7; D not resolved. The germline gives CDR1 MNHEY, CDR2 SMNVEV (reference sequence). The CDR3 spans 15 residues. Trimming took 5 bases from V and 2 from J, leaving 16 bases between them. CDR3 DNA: TGTGCCAGCAGTCCCCTTCCGGCGACAACCTACGAGCAGTACTTC. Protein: CASSPLPATTYEQYF.

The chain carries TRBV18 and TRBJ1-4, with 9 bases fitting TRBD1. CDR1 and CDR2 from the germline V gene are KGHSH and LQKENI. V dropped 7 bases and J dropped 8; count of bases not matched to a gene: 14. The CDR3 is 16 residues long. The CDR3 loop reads CASLKYEGQGGEKLFF. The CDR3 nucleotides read TGTGCCAGCTTAAAATACGAGGGACAGGGCGGCGAAAAACTGTTTTTT.

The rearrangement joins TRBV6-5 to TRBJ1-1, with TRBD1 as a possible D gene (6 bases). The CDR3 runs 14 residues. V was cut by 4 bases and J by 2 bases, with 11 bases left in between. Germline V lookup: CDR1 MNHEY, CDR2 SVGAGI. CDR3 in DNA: TGTGCCAGCAGTTTGGACAGACTTAACACTGAAGCTTTCTTT. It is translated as CASSLDRLNTEAFF.

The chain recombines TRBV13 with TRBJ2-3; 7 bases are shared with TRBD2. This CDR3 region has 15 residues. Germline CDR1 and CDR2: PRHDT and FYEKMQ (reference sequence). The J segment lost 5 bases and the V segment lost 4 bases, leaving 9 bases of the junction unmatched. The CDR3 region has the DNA TGTGCCAGCAGCTCGGAGCGGGGTCCGGGAGATACGCAGTATTTT. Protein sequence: CASSSERGPGDTQYF. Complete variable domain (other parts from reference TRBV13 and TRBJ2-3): AAGVIQSPRHLIKEKRETATLKCYPIPRHDTVYWYQQGPGQDPQFLISFYEKMQSDKGSIPDRFSAQQFSDYHSELNMSSLELGDSALYFCASSSERGPGDTQYFGPGTRLTVL.

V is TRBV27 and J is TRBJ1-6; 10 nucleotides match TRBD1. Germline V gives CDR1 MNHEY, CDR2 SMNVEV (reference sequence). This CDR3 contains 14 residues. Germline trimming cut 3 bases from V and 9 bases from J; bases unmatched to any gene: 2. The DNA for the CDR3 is TGTGCCAGCAGTTTGACAGGGGGCCTTTCACCCCTCCACTTT. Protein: CASSLTGGLSPLHF.

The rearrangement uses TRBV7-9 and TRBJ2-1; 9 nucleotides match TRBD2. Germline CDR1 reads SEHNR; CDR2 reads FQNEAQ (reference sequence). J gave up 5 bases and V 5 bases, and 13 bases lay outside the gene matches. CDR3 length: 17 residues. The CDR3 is CASSPRGLASGDNEQFF. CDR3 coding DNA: TGTGCCAGCAGCCCCCGAGGCCTGGCTAGCGGGGACAATGAGCAGTTCTTC.

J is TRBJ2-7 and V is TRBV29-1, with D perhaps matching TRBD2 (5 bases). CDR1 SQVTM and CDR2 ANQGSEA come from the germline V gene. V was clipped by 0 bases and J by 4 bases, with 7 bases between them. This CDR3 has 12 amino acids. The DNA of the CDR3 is TGCAGCGTTGAAGATCGAGGGTACGAGCAGTACTTC. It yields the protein CSVEDRGYEQYF.

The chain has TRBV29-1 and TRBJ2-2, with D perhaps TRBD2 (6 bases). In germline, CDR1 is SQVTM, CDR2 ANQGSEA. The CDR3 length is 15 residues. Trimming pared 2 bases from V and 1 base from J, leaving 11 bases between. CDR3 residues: CSVERTGLNTGELFF. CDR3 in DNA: TGCAGCGTTGAAAGGACGGGACTGAACACCGGGGAGCTGTTTTTT.

The chain's CDR3 is CASSLGESTGNTIYF. The DNA for the CDR3 is TGCGCCAGCAGCTTGGGGGAGTCAACTGGAAACACCATATATTTT. The V and J genes are TRBV5-1 and TRBJ1-3; D not certain. This CDR3 comprises 15 residues. Germline V gene sequence: CDR1 SGHRS, CDR2 YFSETQ. The germline V and J ends were trimmed by 0 bases and 2 bases, with 9 bases remaining between them.

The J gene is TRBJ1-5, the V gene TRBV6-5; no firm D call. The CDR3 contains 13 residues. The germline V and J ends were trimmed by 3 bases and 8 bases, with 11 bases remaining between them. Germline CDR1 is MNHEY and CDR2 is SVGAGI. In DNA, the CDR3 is TGTGCCAGCAGTTATAGTGAGTTGGAGCCCCAGCATTTT. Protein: CASSYSELEPQHF.

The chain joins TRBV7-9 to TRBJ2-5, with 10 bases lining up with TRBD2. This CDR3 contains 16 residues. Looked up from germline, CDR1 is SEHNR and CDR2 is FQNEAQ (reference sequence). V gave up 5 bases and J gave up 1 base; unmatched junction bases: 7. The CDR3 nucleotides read TGTGCCAGCAGCCCCCTCCTAGCGGGAGCCCAAGAGACCCAGTACTTC. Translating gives CASSPLLAGAQETQYF.

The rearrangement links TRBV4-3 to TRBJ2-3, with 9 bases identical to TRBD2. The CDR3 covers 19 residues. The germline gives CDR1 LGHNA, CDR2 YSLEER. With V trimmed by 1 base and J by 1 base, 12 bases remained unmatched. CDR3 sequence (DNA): TGCGCCAGCAGCCAAGCGTCCGACCTAATAGCGGGGGGCACAGATACGCAGTATTTT. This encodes CASSQASDLIAGGTDTQYF.

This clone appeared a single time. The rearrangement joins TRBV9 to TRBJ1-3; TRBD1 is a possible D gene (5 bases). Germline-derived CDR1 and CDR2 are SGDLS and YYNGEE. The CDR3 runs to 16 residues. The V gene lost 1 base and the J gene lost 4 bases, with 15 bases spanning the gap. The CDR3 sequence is CASSVLMGGRGNTIYF. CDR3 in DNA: TGTGCCAGCAGCGTACTCATGGGGGGTCGGGGAAACACCATATATTTT.

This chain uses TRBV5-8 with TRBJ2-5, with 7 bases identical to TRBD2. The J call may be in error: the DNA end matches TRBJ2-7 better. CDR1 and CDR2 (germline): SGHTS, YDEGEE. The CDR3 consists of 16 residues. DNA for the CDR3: TGTGCCAGCAGCTTGGGGTCTGCCAGCGGGAACTACGAGCAGTACTTC. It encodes CASSLGSASGNYEQYF.

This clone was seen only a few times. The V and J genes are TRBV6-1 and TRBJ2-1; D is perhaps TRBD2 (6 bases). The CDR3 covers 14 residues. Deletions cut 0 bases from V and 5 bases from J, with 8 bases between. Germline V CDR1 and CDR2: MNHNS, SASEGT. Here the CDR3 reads CASSEAGGNNEQFF. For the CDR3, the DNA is TGTGCCAGCAGTGAAGCGGGGGGAAACAATGAGCAGTTCTTC.

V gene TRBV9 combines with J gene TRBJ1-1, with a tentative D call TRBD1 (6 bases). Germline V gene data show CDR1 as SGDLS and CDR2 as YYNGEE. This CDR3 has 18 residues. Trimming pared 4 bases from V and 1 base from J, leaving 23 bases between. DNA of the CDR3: TGTGCCAGCAGCCTACCCGGGGTGGGACAATCGGGGAACACTGAAGCTTTCTTT. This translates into CASSLPGVGQSGNTEAFF. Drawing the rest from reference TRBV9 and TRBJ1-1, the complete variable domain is DSGVTQTPKHLITATGQRVTLRCSPRSGDLSVYWYQQSLDQGLQFLIQYYNGEERAKGNILERFSAQQFPDLHSELNLSSLELGDSALYFCASSLPGVGQSGNTEAFFGQGTRLTVV.

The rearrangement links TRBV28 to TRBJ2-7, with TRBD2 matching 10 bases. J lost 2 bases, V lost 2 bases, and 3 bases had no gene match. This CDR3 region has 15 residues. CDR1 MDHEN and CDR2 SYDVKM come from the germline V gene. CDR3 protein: CASSLRTSGPYEQYF. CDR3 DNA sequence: TGTGCCAGCAGTTTAAGGACTAGCGGACCCTACGAGCAGTACTTC. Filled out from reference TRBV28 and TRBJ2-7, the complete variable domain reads DVKVTQSSRYLVKRTGEKVFLECVQDMDHENMFWYRQDPGLGLRLIYFSYDVKMKEKGDIPEGYSVSREKKERFSLILESASTNQTSMYLCASSLRTSGPYEQYFGPGTRLTVT.

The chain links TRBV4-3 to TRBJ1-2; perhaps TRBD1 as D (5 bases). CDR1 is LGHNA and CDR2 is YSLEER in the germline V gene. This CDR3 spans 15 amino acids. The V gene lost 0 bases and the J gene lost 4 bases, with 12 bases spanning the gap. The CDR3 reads CASSQDGAALYGYTF. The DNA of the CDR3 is TGCGCCAGCAGCCAAGATGGGGCAGCCCTCTATGGCTACACCTTC.